The T cell receptor (beta chain) under discussion was sequenced for a study of blood T cell repertoires in COVID-19. Sequenced by immunoSEQ multiplex PCR; TCRdb stores in-frame clones only, minus some. The sample holds fewer than 600,000 clones; roughly 89% are singletons and the top ten take about 0.91%. Germline-derived CDR1 and CDR2 are SGHNT and YENEEA. V was trimmed by 1 base and J by 7 bases, leaving 25 bases between them. The CDR3 consists of 18 residues. The chain couples TRBV11-3 to TRBJ1-1; D uncertain. Input material: peripheral blood. This sequence originates from a man aged 18 to 35 with COVID-19, enrolled during active disease. The CDR3 region is CASSLGVAESITEGEAFF. The CDR3 nucleotides are TGTGCCAGCAGCTTAGGTGTGGCTGAGAGTATTACAGAAGGTGAAGCTTTCTTT.